A selection of T cell receptor beta chains follows, all from one sample in a study of a mutant IDH1 vaccine in newly diagnosed glioma. TCRdb's copy holds only in-frame clones and misses some; the assay was immunoSEQ multiplex PCR. The table has about 85,000 clones, about nine tenths seen once. These TCRs' antigens remain unknown. The sequences come from PBMCs, collected from a glioma patient whose treatment included an IDH1 peptide vaccine. The receptors derive from a woman aged 45-60 years with glioma. The CDR3 runs from the conserved cysteine through the conserved F or W.

TRBJ1-1 | TRBV11-2 | CASSLQEGNTEAFF
TRBJ1-5 | TRBV19 | CASWDRGTQPQHF
TRBJ2-1 | TRBV18 | CASSPSGDNEQFF
TRBJ2-7 | TRBV13 | CASSLVGEQYF
TRBJ2-2 | TRBV19 | CASSQTSGGFTGELFF
TRBJ1-1 | TRBV21-1 | CASSKVGGNTEAFF
TRBJ2-1 | TRBV10-3 | CAISAPPVSYNEQFF
TRBJ2-5 | TRBV28 | CASSLEGAAQETQYF
TRBJ2-7 | TRBV11-2 | CASSGTGIWEQYF
TRBJ2-1 | TRBV28 | CASSRGGQGPYNEQFF
TRBJ1-1 | TRBV5-4 | CASSTDGNTEAFF
TRBJ1-6 | TRBV7-6 | CASSSTGTATTGDSPLHF
TRBJ1-2 | TRBV28 | CASSAPGTSHTF
TRBJ2-7 | TRBV19 | CASSKGTGFSYEQYF
TRBJ2-7 | TRBV5-1 | CASSTLLAGDSYEQYF
TRBJ2-1 | TRBV10-1 | CASSERQSSYNEQFF
TRBJ1-2 | TRBV9 | CASSPTQVVLYGYTF
TRBJ1-5 | TRBV28 | CASSLLSGSQPQHF
TRBJ1-5 | TRBV30 | CAWSRGTGSNQPQHF
TRBJ2-7 | TRBV2 | CASISRVAYEQYF
TRBJ1-5 | TRBV19 | CASSMAGFSNQPQHF
TRBJ1-1 | TRBV15 | CATGTGMNTEAFF
TRBJ1-5 | TRBV7-9 | CASSRMGNQPQHF
TRBJ2-5 | TRBV4-2 | CASSPRITSSQETQYF
TRBJ2-2 | TRBV7-3 | CASSSMVGSGELFF
TRBJ1-2 | TRBV5-7 | CASRPSAGGVDGYTF
TRBJ1-1 | TRBV5-1 | CASSPHQNTEAFF
TRBJ2-5 | TRBV20-1 | CSARGQETQYF
TRBJ2-7 | TRBV2 | CASSDNGDPYEQYF
TRBJ2-1 | TRBV30 | CAWSVPLAGGLNEQFF
TRBJ1-4 | TRBV2 | CASSEAHEKLFF
TRBJ1-1 | TRBV25-1 | CASSYTNQVGVVNTEAFF
TRBJ2-5 | TRBV10-3 | CAIRTGTSGETQYF
TRBJ2-1 | TRBV4-1 | CASSQERTKQFF
TRBJ2-7 | TRBV5-1 | CASSLGGANYEQYF
TRBJ1-2 | TRBV27 | CASSPGQINYGYTF
TRBJ1-3 | TRBV5-6 | CASSRGAAGNTIYF
TRBJ1-1 | TRBV6-6 | CASSYEEGITEAFF
TRBJ2-7 | TRBV2 | CASLTGDEQYF
TRBJ2-7 | TRBV13 | CASRPGTDSYEQYF
TRBJ1-2 | TRBV18 | CASSPTDGYTF
TRBJ2-1 | TRBV18 | CASSRGAGANEQFF
TRBJ2-7 | TRBV5-1 | CASSLTSGIYEQYF
TRBJ2-3 | TRBV27 | CASRRDLSTDTQYF
TRBJ1-1 | TRBV29-1 | CSVLRDRGTEAFF
TRBJ2-6 | TRBV5-6 | CASSWGQAAGANVLTF
TRBJ1-6 | TRBV10-3 | CAISDGGGGSPLHF
TRBJ2-7 | TRBV6-5 | CASSPEEQNEQYF
TRBJ1-2 | TRBV5-1 | CASSLGTGVNYGYTF
TRBJ1-6 | TRBV5-4 | CASSLFYSSSYNSPLHF